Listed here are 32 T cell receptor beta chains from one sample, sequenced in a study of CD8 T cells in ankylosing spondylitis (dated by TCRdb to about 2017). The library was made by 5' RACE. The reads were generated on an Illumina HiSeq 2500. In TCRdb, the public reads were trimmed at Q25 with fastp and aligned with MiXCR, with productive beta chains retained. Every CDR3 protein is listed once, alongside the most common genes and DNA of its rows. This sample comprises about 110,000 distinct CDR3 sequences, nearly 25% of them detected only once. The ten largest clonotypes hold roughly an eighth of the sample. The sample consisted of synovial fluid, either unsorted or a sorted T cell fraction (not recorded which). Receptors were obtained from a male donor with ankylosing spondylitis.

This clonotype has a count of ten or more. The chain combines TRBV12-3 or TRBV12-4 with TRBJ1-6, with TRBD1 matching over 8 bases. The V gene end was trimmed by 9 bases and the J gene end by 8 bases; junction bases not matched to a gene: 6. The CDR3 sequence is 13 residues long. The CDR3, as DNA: TGTGCCAGTCGGACAGGGAATCATTCACCCCTCCACTTT. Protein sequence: CASRTGNHSPLHF.

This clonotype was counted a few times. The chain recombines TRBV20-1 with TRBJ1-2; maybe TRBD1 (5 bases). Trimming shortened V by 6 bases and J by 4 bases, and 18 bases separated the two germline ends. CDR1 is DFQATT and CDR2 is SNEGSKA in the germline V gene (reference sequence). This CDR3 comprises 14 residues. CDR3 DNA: TGCAGTGCCAGACAGACCACAGCTGTCTATGGCTACACCTTC. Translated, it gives CSARQTTAVYGYTF.

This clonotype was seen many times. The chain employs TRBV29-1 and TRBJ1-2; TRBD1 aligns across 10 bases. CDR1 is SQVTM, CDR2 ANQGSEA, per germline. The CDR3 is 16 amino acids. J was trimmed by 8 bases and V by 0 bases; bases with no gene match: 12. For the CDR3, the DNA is TGCAGCGTTGAAGATCTCGTATATGGGACAGGGGAAGGCTACACCTTC. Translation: CSVEDLVYGTGEGYTF.

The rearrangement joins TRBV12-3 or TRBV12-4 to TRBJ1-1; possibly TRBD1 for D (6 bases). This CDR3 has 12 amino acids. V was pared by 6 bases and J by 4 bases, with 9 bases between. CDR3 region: CASRGRGTEAFF. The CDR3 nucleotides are TGTGCCAGCAGGGGCAGGGGCACTGAAGCTTTCTTT.

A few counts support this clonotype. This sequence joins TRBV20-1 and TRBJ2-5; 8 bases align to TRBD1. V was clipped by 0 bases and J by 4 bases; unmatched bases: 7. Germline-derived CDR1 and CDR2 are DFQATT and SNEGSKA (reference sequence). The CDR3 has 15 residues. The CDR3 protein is CSARDWTGSTETQYF. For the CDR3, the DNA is TGCAGTGCTAGAGACTGGACAGGGTCAACAGAGACCCAGTACTTC.

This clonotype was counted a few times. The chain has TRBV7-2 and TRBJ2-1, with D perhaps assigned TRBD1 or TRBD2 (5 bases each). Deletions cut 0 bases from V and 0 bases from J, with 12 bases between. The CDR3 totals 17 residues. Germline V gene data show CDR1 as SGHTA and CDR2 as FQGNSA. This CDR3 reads CASSLAPGGSSYNEQFF. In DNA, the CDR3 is TGTGCCAGCAGCTTAGCCCCTGGGGGTAGCTCCTACAATGAGCAGTTCTTC.

CDR3 sequence reads: CASSKPTSAKYQETQYF. Written as DNA, the CDR3 is TGTGCCAGCTCGAAACCTACTAGCGCTAAGTACCAAGAGACCCAGTACTTC. The V gene is TRBV7-6, the J gene TRBJ2-5; TRBD2 matches at 7 bases. Losses at the gene ends were 8 bases for V and 0 bases for J; bases not matched to a gene: 15. This CDR3 has 17 amino acids. In germline, CDR1 is SGHVS, CDR2 FNYEAQ. The full variable domain, with the rest looked up from reference TRBV7-6 and TRBJ2-5, is GAGVSQSPRYKVTKRGQDVALRCDPISGHVSLYWYRQALGQGPEFLTYFNYEAQQDKSGLPNDRFSAERPEGSISTLTIQRTEQRDSAMYRCASSKPTSAKYQETQYFGPGTRLLVL.

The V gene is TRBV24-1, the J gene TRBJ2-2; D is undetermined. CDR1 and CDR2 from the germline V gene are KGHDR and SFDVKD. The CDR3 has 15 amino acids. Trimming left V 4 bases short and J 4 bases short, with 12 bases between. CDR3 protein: CATSDPVDTTGELFF. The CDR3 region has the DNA TGTGCCACCAGTGACCCCGTAGACACCACCGGGGAGCTGTTTTTT.

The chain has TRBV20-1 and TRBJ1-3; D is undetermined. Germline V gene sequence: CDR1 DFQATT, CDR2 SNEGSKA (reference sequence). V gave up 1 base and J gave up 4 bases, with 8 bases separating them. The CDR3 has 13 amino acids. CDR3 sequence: CSARVAGGNTIYF. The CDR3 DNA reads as TGCAGTGCTAGAGTTGCCGGGGGAAACACCATATATTTT.

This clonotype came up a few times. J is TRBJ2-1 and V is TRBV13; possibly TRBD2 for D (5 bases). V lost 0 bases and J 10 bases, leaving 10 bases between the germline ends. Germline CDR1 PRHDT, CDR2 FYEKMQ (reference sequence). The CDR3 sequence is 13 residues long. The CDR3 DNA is TGTGCCAGCAGCTTAGGGTCGCTAGCAGAGCAGTTCTTC. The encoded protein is CASSLGSLAEQFF.

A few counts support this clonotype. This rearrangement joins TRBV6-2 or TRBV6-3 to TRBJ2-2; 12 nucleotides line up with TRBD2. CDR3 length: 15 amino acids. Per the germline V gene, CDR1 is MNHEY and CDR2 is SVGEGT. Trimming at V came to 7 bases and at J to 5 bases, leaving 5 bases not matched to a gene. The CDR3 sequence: CASTRLAGETGELFF. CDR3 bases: TGTGCCAGCACTCGACTAGCGGGAGAAACCGGGGAGCTGTTTTTT.

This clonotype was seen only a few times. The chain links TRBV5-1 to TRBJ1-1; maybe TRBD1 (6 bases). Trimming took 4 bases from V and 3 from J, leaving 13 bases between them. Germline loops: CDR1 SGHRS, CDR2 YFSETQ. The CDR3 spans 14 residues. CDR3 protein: CASSKDSTDTEAFF. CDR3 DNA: TGCGCCAGCAGCAAGGACAGTACGGACACTGAAGCTTTCTTT.

CDR3 nucleotides: TGTGCCAGCAGCCCGGGACAGGGGACCGAGCAGTACGTC. It specifies CASSPGQGTEQYV. The chain has TRBV11-2 and TRBJ2-7; 10 nucleotides match TRBD1. In germline, CDR1 is SGHAT, CDR2 FQNNGV. The CDR3 is 13 amino acids. Trimming took 5 bases from V and 6 from J; bases not matched to a gene: 4.

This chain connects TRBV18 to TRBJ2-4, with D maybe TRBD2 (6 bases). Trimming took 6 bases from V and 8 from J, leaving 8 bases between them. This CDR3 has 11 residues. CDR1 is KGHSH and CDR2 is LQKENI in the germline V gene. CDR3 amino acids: CASSGGDIQYF. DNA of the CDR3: TGTGCCAGCTCCGGGGGTGACATTCAGTACTTC.

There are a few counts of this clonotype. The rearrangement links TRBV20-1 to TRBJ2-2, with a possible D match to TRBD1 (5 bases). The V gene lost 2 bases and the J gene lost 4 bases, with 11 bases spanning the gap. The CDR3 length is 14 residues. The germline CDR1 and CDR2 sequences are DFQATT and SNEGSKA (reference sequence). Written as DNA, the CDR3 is TGCAGTGCTAGAAGGGGCGTAAGCACCGGGGAGCTGTTTTTT. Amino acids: CSARRGVSTGELFF.

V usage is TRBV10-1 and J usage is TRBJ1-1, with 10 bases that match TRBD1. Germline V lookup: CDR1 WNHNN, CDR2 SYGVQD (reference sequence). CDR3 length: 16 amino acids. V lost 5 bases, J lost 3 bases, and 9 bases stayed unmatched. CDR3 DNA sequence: TGCGCCAGCAGTTATACCCGGGACAGGGGTTACACTGAAGCTTTCTTT. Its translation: CASSYTRDRGYTEAFF.

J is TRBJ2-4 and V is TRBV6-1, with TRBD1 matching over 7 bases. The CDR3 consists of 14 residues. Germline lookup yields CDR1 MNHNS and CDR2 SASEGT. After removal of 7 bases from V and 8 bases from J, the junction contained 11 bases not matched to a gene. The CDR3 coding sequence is TGTGCCAGCATCTCGGGCTTCCAGGGGGACATTCAGTACTTC. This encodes CASISGFQGDIQYF.

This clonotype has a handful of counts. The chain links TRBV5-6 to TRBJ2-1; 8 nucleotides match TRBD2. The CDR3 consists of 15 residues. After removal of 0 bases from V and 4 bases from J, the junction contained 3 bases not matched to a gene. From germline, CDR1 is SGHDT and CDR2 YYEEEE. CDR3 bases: TGTGCCAGCAGCTTGGAAACTAGCGGTTACAATGAGCAGTTCTTC. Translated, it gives CASSLETSGYNEQFF.

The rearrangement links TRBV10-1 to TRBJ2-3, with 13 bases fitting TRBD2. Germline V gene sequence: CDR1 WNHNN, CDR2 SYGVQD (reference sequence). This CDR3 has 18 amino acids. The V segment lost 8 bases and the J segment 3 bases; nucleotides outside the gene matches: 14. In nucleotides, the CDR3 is TGCGCCAGCTCCTTGAGATTAGGACTAGCGGGAGAAACAGATACGCAGTATTTT. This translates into CASSLRLGLAGETDTQYF.

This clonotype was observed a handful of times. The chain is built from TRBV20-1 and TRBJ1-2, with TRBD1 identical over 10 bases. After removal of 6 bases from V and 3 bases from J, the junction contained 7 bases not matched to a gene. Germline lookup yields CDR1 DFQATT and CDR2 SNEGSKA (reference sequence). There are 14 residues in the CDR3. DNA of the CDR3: TGCAGTGCCGCCGACAGGGGGCAGCACTATGGCTACACCTTC. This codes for CSAADRGQHYGYTF.

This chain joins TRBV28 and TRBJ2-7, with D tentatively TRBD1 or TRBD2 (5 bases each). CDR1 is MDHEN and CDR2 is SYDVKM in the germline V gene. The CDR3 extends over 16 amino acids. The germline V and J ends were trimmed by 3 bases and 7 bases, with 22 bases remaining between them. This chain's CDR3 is CASSLGAGLVGCEQYV. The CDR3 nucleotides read TGTGCCAGCAGTTTGGGAGCAGGGTTGGTTGGTTGTGAGCAGTACGTC.

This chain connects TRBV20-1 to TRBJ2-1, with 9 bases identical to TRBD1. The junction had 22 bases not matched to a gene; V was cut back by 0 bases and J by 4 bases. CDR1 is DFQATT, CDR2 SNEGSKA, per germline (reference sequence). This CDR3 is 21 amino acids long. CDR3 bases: TGCAGTGCTAGAGATCAACTGGTCGGGACAGGGTCCAGGCCTGATTACAATGAGCAGTTCTTC. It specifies CSARDQLVGTGSRPDYNEQFF.

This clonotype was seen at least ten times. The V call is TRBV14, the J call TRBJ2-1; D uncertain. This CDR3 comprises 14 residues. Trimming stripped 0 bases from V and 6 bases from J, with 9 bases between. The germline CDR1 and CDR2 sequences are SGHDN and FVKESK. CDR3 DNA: TGTGCCAGCAGCCAAGACCCTACCCTCAATGAGCAGTTCTTC. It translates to CASSQDPTLNEQFF.

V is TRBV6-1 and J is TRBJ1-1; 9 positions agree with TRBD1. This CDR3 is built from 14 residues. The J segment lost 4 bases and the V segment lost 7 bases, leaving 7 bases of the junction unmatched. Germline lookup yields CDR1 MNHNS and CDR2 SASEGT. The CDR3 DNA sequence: TGTGCCAGCACCAAACGGGACAGGGCCACTGAAGCTTTCTTT. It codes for CASTKRDRATEAFF.

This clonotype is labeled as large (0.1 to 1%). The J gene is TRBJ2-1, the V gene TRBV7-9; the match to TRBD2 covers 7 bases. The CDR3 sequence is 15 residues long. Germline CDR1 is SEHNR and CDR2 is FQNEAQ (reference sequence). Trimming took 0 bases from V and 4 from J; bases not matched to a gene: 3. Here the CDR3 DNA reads TGTGCCAGCAGCTTAGCAAGCGGGATATACAATGAGCAGTTCTTC. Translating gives CASSLASGIYNEQFF.

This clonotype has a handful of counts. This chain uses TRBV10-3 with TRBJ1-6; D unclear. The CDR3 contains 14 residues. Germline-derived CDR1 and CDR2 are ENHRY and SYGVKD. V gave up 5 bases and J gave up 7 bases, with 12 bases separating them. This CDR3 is CAISQLKGNSPLHF. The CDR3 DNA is TGTGCCATCAGTCAGCTAAAAGGGAATTCACCCCTCCACTTT.

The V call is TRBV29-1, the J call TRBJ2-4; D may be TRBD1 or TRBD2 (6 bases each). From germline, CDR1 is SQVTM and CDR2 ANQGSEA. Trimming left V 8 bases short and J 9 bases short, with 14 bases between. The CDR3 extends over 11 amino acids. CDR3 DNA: TGCAGCATCAAAGAGGGGGGCATTCAGTACTTC. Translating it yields CSIKEGGIQYF.

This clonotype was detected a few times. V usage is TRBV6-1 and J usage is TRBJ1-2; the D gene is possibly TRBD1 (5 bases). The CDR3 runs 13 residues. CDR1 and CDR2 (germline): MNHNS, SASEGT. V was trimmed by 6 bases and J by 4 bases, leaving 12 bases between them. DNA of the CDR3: TGTGCCAGCAGCCTCAGGGTGTCCTATGGCTACACCTTC. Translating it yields CASSLRVSYGYTF.

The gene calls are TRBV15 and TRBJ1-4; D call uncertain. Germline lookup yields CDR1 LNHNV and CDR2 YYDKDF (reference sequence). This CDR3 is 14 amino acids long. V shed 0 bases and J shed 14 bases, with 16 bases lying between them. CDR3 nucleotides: TGTGCCACCAGCAGAGATTTGTCCGGGTCCAGTCTGTTTTTT. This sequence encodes CATSRDLSGSSLFF.

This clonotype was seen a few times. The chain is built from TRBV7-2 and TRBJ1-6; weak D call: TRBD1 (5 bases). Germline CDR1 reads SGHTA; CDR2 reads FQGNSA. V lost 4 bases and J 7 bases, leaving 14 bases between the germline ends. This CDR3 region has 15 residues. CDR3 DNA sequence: TGTGCCAGCAGCTCCCCCGGGACGGCGAATTCACCCCTCCACTTT. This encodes CASSSPGTANSPLHF. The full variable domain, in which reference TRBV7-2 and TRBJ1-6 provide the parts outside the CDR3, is GAGVSQSPSNKVTEKGKDVELRCDPISGHTALYWYRQSLGQGLEFLIYFQGNSAPDKSGLPSDRFSAERTGGSVSTLTIQRTQQEDSAVYLCASSSPGTANSPLHFGNGTRLTVT.

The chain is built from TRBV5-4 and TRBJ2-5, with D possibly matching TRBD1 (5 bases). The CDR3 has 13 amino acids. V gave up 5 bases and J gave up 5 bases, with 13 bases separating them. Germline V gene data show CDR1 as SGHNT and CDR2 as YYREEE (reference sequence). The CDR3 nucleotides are TGTGCCAGCAGTTTGCCAGGGTTGGAGACCCAGTACTTC. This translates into CASSLPGLETQYF.

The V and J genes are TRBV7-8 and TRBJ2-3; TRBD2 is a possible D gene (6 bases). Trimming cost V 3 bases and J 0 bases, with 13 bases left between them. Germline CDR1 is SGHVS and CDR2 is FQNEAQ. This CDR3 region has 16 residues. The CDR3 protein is CASSLRDPGSTDTQYF. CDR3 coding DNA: TGTGCCAGCAGCTTGCGGGACCCGGGCAGCACAGATACGCAGTATTTT.